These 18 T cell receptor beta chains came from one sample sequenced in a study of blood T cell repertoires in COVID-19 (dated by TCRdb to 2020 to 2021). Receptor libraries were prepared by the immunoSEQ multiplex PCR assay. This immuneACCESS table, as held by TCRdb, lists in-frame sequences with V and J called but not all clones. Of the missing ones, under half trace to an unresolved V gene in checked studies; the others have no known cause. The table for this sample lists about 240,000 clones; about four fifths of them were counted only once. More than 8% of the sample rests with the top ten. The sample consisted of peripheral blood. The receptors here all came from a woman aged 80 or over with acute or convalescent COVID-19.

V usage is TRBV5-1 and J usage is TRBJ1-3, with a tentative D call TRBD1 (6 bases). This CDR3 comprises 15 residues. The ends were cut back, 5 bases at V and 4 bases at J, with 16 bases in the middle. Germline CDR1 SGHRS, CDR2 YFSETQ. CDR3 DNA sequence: TGCGCCAGCAGAGCCGACCCCGGGACAGGAAACACCATATATTTT. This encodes CASRADPGTGNTIYF.

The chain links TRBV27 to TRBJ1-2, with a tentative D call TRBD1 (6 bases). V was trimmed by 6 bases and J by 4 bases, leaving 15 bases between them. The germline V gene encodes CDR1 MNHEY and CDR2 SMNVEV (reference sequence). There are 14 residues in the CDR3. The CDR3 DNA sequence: TGTGCCAGCAGGGAACAGGGTTTCGGCTATGGCTACACCTTC. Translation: CASREQGFGYGYTF.

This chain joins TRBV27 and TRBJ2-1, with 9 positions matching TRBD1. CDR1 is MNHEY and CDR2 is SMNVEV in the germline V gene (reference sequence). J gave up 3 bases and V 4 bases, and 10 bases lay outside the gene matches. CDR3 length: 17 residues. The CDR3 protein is CASSSGTGFFGYNEQFF. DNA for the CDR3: TGTGCCAGCAGTTCCGGGACAGGGTTTTTTGGCTACAATGAGCAGTTCTTC.

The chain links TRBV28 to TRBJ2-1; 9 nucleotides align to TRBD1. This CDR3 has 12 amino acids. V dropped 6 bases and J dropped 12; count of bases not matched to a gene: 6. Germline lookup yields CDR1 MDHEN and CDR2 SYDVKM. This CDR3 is CASRDRGRLQFF. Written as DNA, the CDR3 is TGTGCCAGCAGGGACAGGGGACGCTTGCAGTTCTTC.

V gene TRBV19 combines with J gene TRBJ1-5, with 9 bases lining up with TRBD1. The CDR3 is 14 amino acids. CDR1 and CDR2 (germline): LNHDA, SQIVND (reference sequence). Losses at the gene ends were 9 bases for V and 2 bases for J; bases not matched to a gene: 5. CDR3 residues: CASGTGSGNQPQHF. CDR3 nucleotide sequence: TGTGCCAGCGGGACAGGGTCGGGCAATCAGCCCCAGCATTTT.

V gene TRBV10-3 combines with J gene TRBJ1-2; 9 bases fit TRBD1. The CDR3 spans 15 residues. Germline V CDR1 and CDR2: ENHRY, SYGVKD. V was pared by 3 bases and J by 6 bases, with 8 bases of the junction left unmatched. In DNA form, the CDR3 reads TGTGCCATCAGTGACCCCCAACAGGGGGCAAATGGCTACACCTTC. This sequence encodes CAISDPQQGANGYTF.

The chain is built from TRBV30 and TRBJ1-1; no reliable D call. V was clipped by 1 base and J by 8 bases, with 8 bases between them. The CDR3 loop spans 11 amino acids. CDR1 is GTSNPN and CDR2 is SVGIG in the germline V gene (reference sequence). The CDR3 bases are TGTGCCTGGAGTGCCGGGTGGGAAGCTTTCTTT. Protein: CAWSAGWEAFF.

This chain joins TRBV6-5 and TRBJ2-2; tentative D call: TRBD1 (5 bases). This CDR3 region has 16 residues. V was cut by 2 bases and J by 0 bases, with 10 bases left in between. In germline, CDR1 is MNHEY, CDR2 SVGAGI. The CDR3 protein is CASSYTRQPNTGELFF. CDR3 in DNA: TGTGCCAGCAGTTACACCAGACAGCCGAACACCGGGGAGCTGTTTTTT.

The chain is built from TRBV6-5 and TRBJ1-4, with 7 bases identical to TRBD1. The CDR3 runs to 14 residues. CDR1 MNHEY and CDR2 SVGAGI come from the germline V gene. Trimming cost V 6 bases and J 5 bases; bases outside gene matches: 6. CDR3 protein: CASRATGRNEKLFF. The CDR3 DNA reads TGTGCCAGCAGGGCGACAGGGAGGAATGAAAAACTGTTTTTT.

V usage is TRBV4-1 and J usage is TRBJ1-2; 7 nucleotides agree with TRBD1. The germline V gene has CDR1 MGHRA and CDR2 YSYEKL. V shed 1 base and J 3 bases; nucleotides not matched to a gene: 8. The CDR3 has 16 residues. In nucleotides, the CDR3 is TGCGCCAGCAGCCAAGGCCCCCACACAGGGGACTATGGCTACACCTTC. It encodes CASSQGPHTGDYGYTF.

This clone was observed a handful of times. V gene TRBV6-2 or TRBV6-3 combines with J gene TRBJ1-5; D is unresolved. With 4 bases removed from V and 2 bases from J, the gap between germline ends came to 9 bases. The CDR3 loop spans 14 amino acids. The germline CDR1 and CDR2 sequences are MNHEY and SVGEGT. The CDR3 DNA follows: TGTGCCAGCAGTTCGGTTTCTCGCAATCAGCCCCAGCATTTT. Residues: CASSSVSRNQPQHF.

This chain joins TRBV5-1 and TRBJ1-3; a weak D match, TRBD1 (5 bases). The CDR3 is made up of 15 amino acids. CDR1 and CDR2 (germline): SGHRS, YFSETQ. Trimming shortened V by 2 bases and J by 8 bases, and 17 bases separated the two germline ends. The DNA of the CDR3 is TGCGCCAGCAGCTTTCGGCAGGGTCCATTTGACACCATATATTTT. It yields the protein CASSFRQGPFDTIYF.

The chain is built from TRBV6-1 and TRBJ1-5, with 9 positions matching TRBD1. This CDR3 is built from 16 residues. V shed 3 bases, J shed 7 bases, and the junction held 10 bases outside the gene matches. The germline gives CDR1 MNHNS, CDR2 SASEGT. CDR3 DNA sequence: TGTGCCAGCAGTGAGGGTGAACAGGGGGCCTACCAGCCCCAGCATTTT. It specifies CASSEGEQGAYQPQHF.

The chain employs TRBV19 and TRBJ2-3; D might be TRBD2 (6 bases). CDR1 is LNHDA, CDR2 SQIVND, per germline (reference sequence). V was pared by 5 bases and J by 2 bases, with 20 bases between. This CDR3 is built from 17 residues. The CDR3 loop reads CASSGRWGVGNTDTQYF. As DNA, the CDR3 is TGTGCCAGTAGTGGCCGTTGGGGGGTTGGGAACACAGATACGCAGTATTTT. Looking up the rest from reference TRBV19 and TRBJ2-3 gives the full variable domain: DGGITQSPKYLFRKEGQNVTLSCEQNLNHDAMYWYRQDPGQGLRLIYYSQIVNDFQKGDIAEGYSVSREKKESFPLTVTSAQKNPTAFYLCASSGRWGVGNTDTQYFGPGTRLTVL.

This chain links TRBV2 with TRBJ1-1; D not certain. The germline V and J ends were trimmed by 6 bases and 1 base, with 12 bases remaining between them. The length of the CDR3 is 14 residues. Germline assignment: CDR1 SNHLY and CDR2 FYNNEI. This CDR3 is CASRQTVKNTEAFF. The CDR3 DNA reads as TGTGCCAGCAGACAAACAGTTAAGAACACTGAAGCTTTCTTT. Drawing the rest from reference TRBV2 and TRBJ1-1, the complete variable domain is EPEVTQTPSHQVTQMGQEVILRCVPISNHLYFYWYRQILGQKVEFLVSFYNNEISEKSEIFDDQFSVERPDGSNFTLKIRSTKLEDSAMYFCASRQTVKNTEAFFGQGTRLTVV.

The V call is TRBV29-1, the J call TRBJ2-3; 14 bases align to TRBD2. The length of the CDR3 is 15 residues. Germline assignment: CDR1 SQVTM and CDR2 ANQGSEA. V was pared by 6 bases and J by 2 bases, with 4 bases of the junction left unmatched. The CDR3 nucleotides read TGCAGCGTACGGACTAGCGGGGGGTACACAGATACGCAGTATTTT. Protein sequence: CSVRTSGGYTDTQYF.

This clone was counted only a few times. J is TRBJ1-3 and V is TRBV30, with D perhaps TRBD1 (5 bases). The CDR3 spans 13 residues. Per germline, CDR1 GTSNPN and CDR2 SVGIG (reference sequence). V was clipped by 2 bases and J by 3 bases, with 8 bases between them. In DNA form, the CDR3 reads TGTGCCTGGAGTACAGGTCGTGGAAACACCATATATTTT. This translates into CAWSTGRGNTIYF.

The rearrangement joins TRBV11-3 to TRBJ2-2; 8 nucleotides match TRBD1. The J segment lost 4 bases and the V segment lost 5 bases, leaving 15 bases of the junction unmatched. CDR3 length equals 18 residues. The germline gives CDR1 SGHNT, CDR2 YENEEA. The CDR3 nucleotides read TGTGCCAGCAGCCATAGACTGACAGGGGAAATAGCCACCGGGGAGCTGTTTTTT. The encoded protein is CASSHRLTGEIATGELFF. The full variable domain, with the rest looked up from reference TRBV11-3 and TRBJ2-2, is EAGVVQSPRYKIIEKKQPVAFWCNPISGHNTLYWYLQNLGQGPELLIRYENEEAVDDSQLPKDRFSAERLKGVDSTLKIQPAELGDSAVYLCASSHRLTGEIATGELFFGEGSRLTVL.